The 6 T cell receptor beta chains presented below share a single source sample, sequenced in a study of blood T cell repertoires in COVID-19. Clones were sequenced by immunoSEQ multiplex PCR, and TCRdb holds only the in-frame ones, with some missing. The sample shows 150,000 or so clones, roughly 87% of them seen only once. The sequencing input was PBMCs or T cells enriched from blood (not recorded which). These TCRs come from a woman aged 40-49 years who had been exposed to COVID-19.

This chain connects TRBV5-1 to TRBJ2-7; TRBD1 is a possible D gene (7 bases). CDR1 is SGHRS and CDR2 is YFSETQ in the germline V gene. CDR3 length: 16 amino acids. With 2 bases removed from V and 4 bases from J, the gap between germline ends came to 19 bases. The CDR3 bases are TGCGCCAGCAGCTTAGCAGGCCAGGGGGGAATTTACGAGCAGTACTTC. Protein: CASSLAGQGGIYEQYF. Full variable domain (remainder filled in from reference TRBV5-1 and TRBJ2-7): KAGVTQTPRYLIKTRGQQVTLSCSPISGHRSVSWYQQTPGQGLQFLFEYFSETQRNKGNFPGRFSGRQFSNSRSEMNVSTLELGDSALYLCASSLAGQGGIYEQYFGPGTRLTVT.

This chain uses TRBV5-1 with TRBJ2-2, with 11 bases aligning to TRBD2. The trim removed 2 bases at V and 6 bases at J, leaving 6 bases unmatched. Germline V lookup: CDR1 SGHRS, CDR2 YFSETQ. The CDR3 is 16 amino acids. The DNA of the CDR3 is TGCGCCAGCAGCTTCACTAGCGGGGGATTCTCCGGGGAGCTGTTTTTT. This sequence encodes CASSFTSGGFSGELFF.

The chain is built from TRBV5-1 and TRBJ1-6; tentatively, D is TRBD1 (6 bases). From germline, CDR1 is SGHRS and CDR2 YFSETQ. The CDR3 is 15 amino acids. The V end was cut by 0 bases, the J end by 4 bases, with 8 bases between. The CDR3 bases are TGCGCCAGCAGCTTGGAAGGGGGATATAATTCACCCCTCCACTTT. Its protein is CASSLEGGYNSPLHF.

The chain links TRBV7-2 to TRBJ2-3; the match to TRBD2 covers 13 bases. CDR1 is SGHTA, CDR2 FQGNSA, per germline. The junction had 8 bases not matched to a gene; V was cut back by 5 bases and J by 6 bases. The CDR3 is made up of 16 amino acids. The CDR3 region is CASSPRTSGRGDTQYF. In DNA form, the CDR3 reads TGTGCCAGCAGCCCTCGGACTAGCGGGAGAGGGGATACGCAGTATTTT. Full variable domain (outside the CDR3, taken from reference TRBV7-2 and TRBJ2-3): GAGVSQSPSNKVTEKGKDVELRCDPISGHTALYWYRQSLGQGLEFLIYFQGNSAPDKSGLPSDRFSAERTGGSVSTLTIQRTQQEDSAVYLCASSPRTSGRGDTQYFGPGTRLTVL.

This clone was seen once. The gene calls are TRBV27 and TRBJ1-2; maybe TRBD1 (6 bases). Germline V gene lookup returns CDR1 MNHEY and CDR2 SMNVEV (reference sequence). The germline V and J ends were trimmed by 4 bases and 5 bases, with 17 bases remaining between them. The CDR3 runs to 15 residues. The CDR3 protein is CASSSLGGGAYGYTF. CDR3 nucleotide sequence: TGTGCCAGCAGTTCCCTGGGGGGGGGCGCGTATGGCTACACCTTC.

This chain links TRBV3-1 (or the pseudogene TRBV3-2) with TRBJ2-5; TRBD2 matches 11 bases. The ends lost 2 bases at V and 4 bases at J; junction bases unmatched: 6. The CDR3 length is 16 residues. Germline V gene lookup returns CDR1 LGHDT and CDR2 YNNKEL (reference sequence). CDR3 protein: CASSQISLAGGETQYF. The CDR3 DNA reads TGTGCCAGCAGCCAAATTTCGCTAGCGGGGGGAGAGACCCAGTACTTC.